This note documents a single T cell receptor beta chain sequence. The V and J ends lost 5 bases and 0 bases, in that order; junction bases with no gene match: 4. CDR1 SGHVS and CDR2 FNYEAQ come from the germline V gene. The CDR3 loop spans 15 amino acids. The record originates from a study of blood T cell repertoires in COVID-19. The wider study: The study drew acute and convalescent COVID-19 samples from the United States, Italy and Spain.

Profiled with immunoSEQ multiplex PCR; TCRdb holds only in-frame clones, not every one. This sample has approximately 30,000 clones, with about 94% found just once. The chain carries TRBV7-6 and TRBJ1-3; 7 bases fit TRBD1. The TCR originated in a human donor in a cohort sampled during active COVID-19. Sequenced input: peripheral blood. The CDR3 loop reads CASSTRQGSGNTIYF. The CDR3 DNA reads TGTGCCAGCAGCACGCGACAGGGCTCTGGAAACACCATATATTTT.